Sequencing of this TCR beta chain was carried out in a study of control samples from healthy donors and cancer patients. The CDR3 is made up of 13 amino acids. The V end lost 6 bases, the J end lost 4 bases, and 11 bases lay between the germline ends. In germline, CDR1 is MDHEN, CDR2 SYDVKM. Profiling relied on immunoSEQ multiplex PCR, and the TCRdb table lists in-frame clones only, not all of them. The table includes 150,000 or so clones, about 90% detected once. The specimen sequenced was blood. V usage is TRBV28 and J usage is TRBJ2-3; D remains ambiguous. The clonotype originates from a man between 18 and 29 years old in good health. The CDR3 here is CASSSQVPDTQYF. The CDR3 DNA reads TGTGCCAGCAGCTCGCAGGTCCCAGATACGCAGTATTTT.